This note documents a single T cell receptor beta chain sequence. This record comes from a study of CD8 T cells in ankylosing spondylitis. V was cut by 6 bases and J by 5 bases, with 16 bases left in between. The CDR3 contains 14 residues. TCRdb re-called the 5' RACE reads through MiXCR, storing one row per CDR3 protein. This table has some 240,000 distinct CDR3 sequences, roughly 25% appearing once. This rearrangement joins TRBV12-3 or TRBV12-4 to TRBJ1-1; a possible D gene is TRBD1 (5 bases). Sequencing was performed on blood, either unsorted or a sorted T cell fraction (not recorded which). The TCR comes from a male donor with ankylosing spondylitis or in good health (not recorded which). The CDR3 sequence is CASRGWRGGTEAFF. The CDR3 bases are TGTGCCAGCAGGGGGTGGAGGGGAGGGACTGAAGCTTTCTTT.